These T cell receptor beta chains were read from a single sample in a study of shared clonotypes between healthy human individuals. Only in-frame clones appear in the TCRdb table, and some are missing; sequencing was by immunoSEQ multiplex PCR. The data contain around 720,000 clones, more than 70% of them singletons. What was sequenced was memory CD4+ T cells sorted from blood. The receptors shown here come from a woman in her thirties in good health. Each CDR3 is given with its conserved first and last residue. Each record gives: clone size, V gene, D gene, J gene, CDR3 protein, CDR3 DNA. D genes are given only for firm matches. Clone size is stated in some rows and not others, as once, few, many or a class when expanded.

NA	TRBV28	TRBD1	TRBJ1-3	CASRSGGARNTIYF	TGTGCCAGCAGATCAGGGGGCGCCAGAAACACCATATATTTT
NA	TRBV27	NA	TRBJ2-7	CASRWDGTGSYEQYF	TGTGCCAGCAGGTGGGATGGTACAGGGAGCTACGAGCAGTACTTC
NA	TRBV10-3	NA	TRBJ1-1	CAISESGTWAEAFF	TGTGCCATCAGTGAGTCGGGTACCTGGGCTGAAGCTTTCTTT
NA	TRBV6-1	NA	TRBJ2-7	CASSRGPPSYEQYF	TGTGCCAGCAGCCGAGGCCCACCTTCCTACGAGCAGTACTTC
few	TRBV6-5	NA	TRBJ2-5	CASNGGRETQYF	TGTGCCAGCAACGGAGGGAGAGAGACCCAGTACTTC
NA	TRBV18	NA	TRBJ2-6	CASSLQYSGANVLTF	TGTGCCAGCTCCCTACAGTACTCTGGGGCCAACGTCCTGACTTTC
NA	TRBV6-5	NA	TRBJ1-1	CASSKDRRLAFF	TGTGCCAGCAGCAAGGACAGAAGGTTAGCTTTCTTT
NA	TRBV28	NA	TRBJ1-1	CASNLPRAQVNTEAFF	TGTGCCAGCAACCTACCCCGGGCACAAGTGAACACTGAAGCTTTCTTT
few	TRBV5-1	TRBD1	TRBJ2-7	CASSPGQGALYEQYF	TGCGCCAGCAGCCCCGGACAGGGGGCTCTCTACGAGCAGTACTTC
NA	TRBV4-2	NA	TRBJ2-1	CASSQEVNGREQFF	TGTGCCAGCAGCCAAGAGGTGAACGGACGGGAGCAGTTCTTC
NA	TRBV28	TRBD1	TRBJ1-1	CASSSPTGGKAFF	TGTGCCAGCAGCTCGCCAACAGGGGGCAAAGCTTTCTTT
NA	TRBV19	NA	TRBJ1-5	CAIPGASKGPGQPQHF	TGTGCCATCCCGGGGGCCTCGAAGGGACCAGGCCAGCCCCAGCATTTT
few	TRBV11-2	TRBD2	TRBJ2-1	CATTSGRAYNEQFF	TGTGCCACTACTAGCGGGAGGGCCTACAATGAGCAGTTCTTC
NA	TRBV19	NA	TRBJ2-3	CASSIYLDYTSTDTQYF	TGTGCCAGTAGTATATATCTGGACTACACTAGCACAGATACGCAGTATTTT
many	TRBV7-2	NA	TRBJ1-5	CASSFYSNQPQHF	TGTGCCAGCAGCTTCTATAGCAATCAGCCCCAGCATTTT
NA	TRBV30	NA	TRBJ2-7	CAWSVLEGVDNEQYF	TGTGCCTGGAGTGTACTAGAGGGCGTCGACAACGAGCAGTACTTC
NA	TRBV10-3	NA	TRBJ2-2	CAISEYTGELFF	TGTGCCATCAGTGAGTACACCGGGGAGCTGTTTTTT
NA	TRBV6-5	NA	TRBJ2-2	CASSYSRQAPDGELFF	TGTGCCAGCAGTTACTCCCGACAGGCCCCGGACGGGGAGCTGTTTTTT
NA	TRBV7-9	TRBD1	TRBJ1-5	CASSTGTGVMGNQPQHF	TGTGCCAGCAGCACTGGGACAGGGGTCATGGGCAATCAGCCCCAGCATTTT
NA	TRBV28	NA	TRBJ1-4	CASTYPGSGEKLFF	TGTGCCAGCACCTACCCTGGCTCTGGGGAAAAACTGTTTTTT